This is a list of T cell receptor beta chains from one sample in a study of blood T cell repertoires in COVID-19. Sequenced by immunoSEQ multiplex PCR; TCRdb stores in-frame clones only, minus some. The profile shows about 250,000 clones, around 86% of them singletons. The sample comprised peripheral blood. The receptors come from a woman between 55 and 75 years old who had recovered from COVID-19. Both conserved end residues are part of each CDR3. A D gene is named only where the DNA matches it firmly. Only some rows state a clone size, as once, few, many or a class for expanded clones.

NA	TRBV5-1	TRBJ1-2	once	15	TGCGCCAGCAGCTTGTTTCCCGGGTCTGGCTATGGCTACACCTTC	CASSLFPGSGYGYTF
TRBD2	TRBV5-4	TRBJ2-1	NA	15	TGTGCCAGCAGCTCCGGACTAGCGGGGGGTATTGAGCAGTTCTTC	CASSSGLAGGIEQFF
NA	TRBV14	TRBJ2-7	once	16	TGTGCCAGCAGCCAACGTATAGGGGTCGCGGACCACGAGCAGTACTTC	CASSQRIGVADHEQYF
NA	TRBV7-9	TRBJ1-5	NA	15	TGTGCCAGCAGCCCCAGGGGAGATAGCAATCAGCCCCAGCATTTT	CASSPRGDSNQPQHF
NA	TRBV28	TRBJ1-5	NA	17	TGTGCCAGCAGTTTAATTGAAGCGGCGGTGGGCAATCAGCCCCAGCATTTT	CASSLIEAAVGNQPQHF
NA	TRBV6-5	TRBJ1-2	NA	15	TGTGCCAGCGCCACCGTAAGGCTAGGTAATTCCGGCTACACCTTC	CASATVRLGNSGYTF
NA	TRBV19	TRBJ1-2	NA	15	TGTGCCAGTAGTCTACGGACAGCCGACTCCTATGGCTACACCTTC	CASSLRTADSYGYTF
NA	TRBV4-3	TRBJ2-3	NA	14	TGCGCCAGCAGCCAAGAGTCCGGCACAGATACGCAGTATTTT	CASSQESGTDTQYF
NA	TRBV6-2/TRBV6-3	TRBJ2-1	few	14	TGTGCCAGCAGTCCCTCGAGGAGCGTAAATGAGCAGTTCTTC	CASSPSRSVNEQFF
TRBD2	TRBV18	TRBJ2-1	NA	15	TGTGCCAGCTCACTGACTAGCGGGGGGACCAATGAGCAGTTCTTC	CASSLTSGGTNEQFF
TRBD1	TRBV20-1	TRBJ1-5	NA	14	TGCAGTGCTAGTTGGGGGACAGGTGATCAGCCCCAGCATTTT	CSASWGTGDQPQHF
TRBD1	TRBV27	TRBJ1-2	NA	14	TGTGCCAGCAGGCCCTCCGGGACAGTCTATGGCTACACCTTC	CASRPSGTVYGYTF
NA	TRBV28	TRBJ1-1	NA	12	TGTGCCAGCAGTCCCCCCCAGGTTGAAGCTTTCTTT	CASSPPQVEAFF
TRBD1	TRBV6-2/TRBV6-3	TRBJ2-2	many	17	TGTGCCAGCAGTGGTCTAGGACAGGTTACCAACACCGGGGAGCTGTTTTTT	CASSGLGQVTNTGELFF
NA	TRBV19	TRBJ2-3	few	14	TGTGCCAGTAGTACAGGGTGGCACACAGATACGCAGTATTTT	CASSTGWHTDTQYF
NA	TRBV6-5	TRBJ2-2	NA	15	TGTGCCAGCAGTACAGAAGTCTCGAACACCGGGGAGCTGTTTTTT	CASSTEVSNTGELFF
TRBD1	TRBV24-1	TRBJ2-3	NA	15	TGTGCCACCAGTGCTCCGGGACAGGGGGCTGATACGCAGTATTTT	CATSAPGQGADTQYF
NA	TRBV5-1	TRBJ1-2	NA	14	TGCGCCAGCAGCTTGGAACCATCTGGGTTGGGCGACACCTTC	CASSLEPSGLGDTF
NA	TRBV27	TRBJ2-3	NA	14	TGTGCCAGCAGTCCCCCCGAGTACACAGATACGCAGTATTTT	CASSPPEYTDTQYF
NA	TRBV28	TRBJ2-1	NA	14	TGTGCCAGCAGTCCTCCCACGTTCAGGAATGAGCAGTTCTTC	CASSPPTFRNEQFF
NA	TRBV28	TRBJ2-7	NA	14	TGTGCCAGCAGTTTATTTCCGGCGGGCTACGAGCAGTACTTC	CASSLFPAGYEQYF
TRBD1	TRBV10-3	TRBJ2-3	NA	14	TGTGCCATCACCTCCGTCTCAGGGGGAGATACGCAGTATTTT	CAITSVSGGDTQYF
NA	TRBV5-8	TRBJ1-5	NA	13	TGTGCCAGCAGCTTCGGCAGGGATCAGCCCCAGCATTTT	CASSFGRDQPQHF
NA	TRBV4-1	TRBJ1-4	NA	16	TGCGCCAGCAGCCAAGTTTATCGGGGGGTAGATGAAAAACTGTTTTTT	CASSQVYRGVDEKLFF
TRBD2	TRBV11-2	TRBJ2-5	NA	16	TGTGCCAGCAGCTTAGGGCGGGGGGCTAACCAAGAGACCCAGTACTTC	CASSLGRGANQETQYF
NA	TRBV20-1	TRBJ1-1	NA	11	TGCAGTGCTAGTCAACTGACTGAAGCTTTCTTT	CSASQLTEAFF
TRBD2	TRBV24-1	TRBJ2-2	NA	15	TGTGCCACCAGTGAAGTAGGGACTATGGCCGGGGAGCTGTTTTTT	CATSEVGTMAGELFF